In its sample, the clone carrying this T cell receptor (beta chain) was seen once. Per the germline V gene, CDR1 is MNHEY and CDR2 is SVGAGI. Losses at the gene ends were 2 bases for V and 0 bases for J; bases not matched to a gene: 3. CDR3 length: 16 residues. The sample is drawn from a study of blood T cell repertoires in COVID-19. Sequencing was performed with immunoSEQ multiplex PCR; in TCRdb, only in-frame clones are kept and a portion is missing. The data show 100,000 to 150,000 clones, approximately 83% seen once. The sequence came from a man aged 80 or over with active or convalescent COVID-19. The chain employs TRBV6-5 and TRBJ2-1; TRBD2 matches at 8 bases. Sequencing used peripheral blood. CDR3 amino acids: CASSYASGSSYNEQFF. The CDR3 DNA is TGTGCCAGCAGTTACGCAAGCGGGAGCTCCTACAATGAGCAGTTCTTC.